Each of the 4 T cell receptor beta chains below was sequenced from the same sample in a study of blood T cell repertoires in COVID-19. The protocol was immunoSEQ multiplex PCR, while the TCRdb copy is restricted to in-frame clones and leaves out a portion. Seen here are some 150,000 clones, approximately 86% observed once, and the top ten hold roughly 4%. Material for sequencing was peripheral blood. These receptors originate from a woman aged 55-70 years with active or convalescent COVID-19.

This chain uses TRBV19 with TRBJ2-7, with TRBD1 as a possible D gene (6 bases). The CDR3 runs to 11 residues. Germline lookup yields CDR1 LNHDA and CDR2 SQIVND (reference sequence). The ends were cut back, 5 bases at V and 10 bases at J, with 12 bases in the middle. CDR3 region: CASSQDSSQYF. The CDR3 bases are TGTGCCAGTAGTCAGGACAGTAGCCAGTACTTC. The complete variable domain, with remaining parts taken from reference TRBV19 and TRBJ2-7, reads DGGITQSPKYLFRKEGQNVTLSCEQNLNHDAMYWYRQDPGQGLRLIYYSQIVNDFQKGDIAEGYSVSREKKESFPLTVTSAQKNPTAFYLCASSQDSSQYFGPGTRLTVT.

V and J are TRBV30 and TRBJ2-2; maybe TRBD1 (6 bases). Trimming cost V 8 bases and J 0 bases, with 13 bases left between them. This CDR3 is 14 amino acids long. Per germline, CDR1 GTSNPN and CDR2 SVGIG (reference sequence). The DNA of the CDR3 is TGTGCCCGCCGCCGGGACACGAACACCGGGGAGCTGTTTTTT. Translated, it gives CARRRDTNTGELFF.

The chain joins TRBV5-5 to TRBJ2-2, with D maybe TRBD2 (7 bases). Trimming removed 2 bases from V and 3 bases from J, with 14 bases in between. The CDR3 loop spans 16 amino acids. Germline CDR1 and CDR2: SGHKS and YYEKEE (reference sequence). CDR3: CASSFTRGLDTGELFF. In DNA, the CDR3 is TGTGCCAGCAGCTTTACGCGGGGGCTGGACACCGGGGAGCTGTTTTTT.

V and J are TRBV3-1 (or the pseudogene TRBV3-2) and TRBJ2-7; TRBD2 aligns across 9 bases. Germline V gene data show CDR1 as LGHDT and CDR2 as YNNKEL (reference sequence). After removal of 0 bases from V and 5 bases from J, the junction contained 5 bases not matched to a gene. The length of the CDR3 is 15 residues. The CDR3 here is CASSQDASGANEQYF. The CDR3 region has the DNA TGTGCCAGCAGCCAAGATGCTAGCGGGGCCAACGAGCAGTACTTC.